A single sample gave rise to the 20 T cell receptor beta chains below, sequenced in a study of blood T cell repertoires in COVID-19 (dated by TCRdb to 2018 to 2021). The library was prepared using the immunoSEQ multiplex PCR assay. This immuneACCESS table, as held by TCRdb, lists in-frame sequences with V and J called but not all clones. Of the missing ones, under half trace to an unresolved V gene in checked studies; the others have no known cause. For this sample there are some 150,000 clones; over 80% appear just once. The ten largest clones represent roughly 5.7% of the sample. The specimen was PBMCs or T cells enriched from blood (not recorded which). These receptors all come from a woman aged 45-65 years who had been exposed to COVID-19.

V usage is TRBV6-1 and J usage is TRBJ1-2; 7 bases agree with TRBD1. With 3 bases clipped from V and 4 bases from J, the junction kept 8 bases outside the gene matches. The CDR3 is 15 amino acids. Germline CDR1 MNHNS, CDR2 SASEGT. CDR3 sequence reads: CASSETDREAYGYTF. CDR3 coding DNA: TGTGCCAGCAGTGAGACAGACAGGGAGGCCTATGGCTACACCTTC.

The CDR3 coding sequence is TGCGCCAGCAGCTTGTGGGCCGGTGGGGGCCTGAACGAGCAGTACTTC. This sequence encodes CASSLWAGGGLNEQYF. The rearrangement uses TRBV5-1 and TRBJ2-7, with a possible D match to TRBD1 (6 bases). This CDR3 has 16 amino acids. V shed 1 base and J shed 5 bases, with 19 bases lying between them. CDR1 SGHRS and CDR2 YFSETQ come from the germline V gene.

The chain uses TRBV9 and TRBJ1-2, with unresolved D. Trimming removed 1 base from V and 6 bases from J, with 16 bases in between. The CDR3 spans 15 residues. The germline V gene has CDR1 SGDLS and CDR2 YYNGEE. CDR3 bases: TGTGCCAGCAGCGTAAACAGTCCGCTCAGTGATGGCTACACCTTC. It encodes CASSVNSPLSDGYTF.

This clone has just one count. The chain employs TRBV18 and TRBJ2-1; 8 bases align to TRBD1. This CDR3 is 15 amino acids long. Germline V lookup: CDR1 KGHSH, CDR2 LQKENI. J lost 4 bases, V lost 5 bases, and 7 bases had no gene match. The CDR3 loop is CASSTPGGAYNEQFF. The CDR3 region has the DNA TGTGCCAGCTCAACCCCAGGGGGCGCTTACAATGAGCAGTTCTTC.

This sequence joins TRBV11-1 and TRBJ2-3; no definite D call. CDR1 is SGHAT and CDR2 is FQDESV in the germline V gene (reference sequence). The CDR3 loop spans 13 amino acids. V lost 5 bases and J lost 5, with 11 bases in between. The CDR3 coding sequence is TGTGCCAGCAGCCCCGTAGGAGTAGATACGCAGTATTTT. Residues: CASSPVGVDTQYF. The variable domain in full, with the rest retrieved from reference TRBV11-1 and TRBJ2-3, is EAEVAQSPRYKITEKSQAVAFWCDPISGHATLYWYRQILGQGPELLVQFQDESVVDDSQLPKDRFSAERLKGVDSTLKIQPAELGDSAMYLCASSPVGVDTQYFGPGTRLTVL.

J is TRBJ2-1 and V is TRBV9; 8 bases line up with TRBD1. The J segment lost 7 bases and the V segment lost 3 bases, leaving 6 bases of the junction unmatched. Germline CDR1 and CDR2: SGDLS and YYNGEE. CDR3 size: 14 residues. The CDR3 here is CASSAEDRGNEQFF. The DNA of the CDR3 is TGTGCCAGCAGCGCCGAAGACAGGGGAAATGAGCAGTTCTTC.

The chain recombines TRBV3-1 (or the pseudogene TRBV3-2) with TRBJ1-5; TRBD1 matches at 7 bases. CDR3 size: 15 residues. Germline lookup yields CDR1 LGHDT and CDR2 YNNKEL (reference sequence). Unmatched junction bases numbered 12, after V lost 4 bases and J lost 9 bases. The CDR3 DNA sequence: TGTGCCAGCAGCCCTGGGACAGCGGCCGAGGGGCCCCAGCATTTT. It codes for CASSPGTAAEGPQHF.

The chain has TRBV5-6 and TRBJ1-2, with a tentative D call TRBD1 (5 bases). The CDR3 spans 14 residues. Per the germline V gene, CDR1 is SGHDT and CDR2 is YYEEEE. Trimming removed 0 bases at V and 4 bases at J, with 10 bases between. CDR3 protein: CASSLVQGPYGYTF. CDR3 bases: TGTGCCAGCAGCTTGGTGCAGGGCCCCTATGGCTACACCTTC.

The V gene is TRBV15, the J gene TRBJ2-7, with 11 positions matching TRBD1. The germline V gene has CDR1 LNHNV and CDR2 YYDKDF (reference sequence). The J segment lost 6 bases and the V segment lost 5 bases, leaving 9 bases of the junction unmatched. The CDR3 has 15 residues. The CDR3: CATSGSGTGGSEQYF. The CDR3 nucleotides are TGTGCCACCAGCGGCTCCGGGACAGGGGGTTCCGAGCAGTACTTC.

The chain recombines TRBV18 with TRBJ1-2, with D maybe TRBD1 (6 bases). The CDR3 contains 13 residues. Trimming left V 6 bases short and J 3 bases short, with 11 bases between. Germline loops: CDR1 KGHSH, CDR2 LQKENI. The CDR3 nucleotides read TGTGCCAGCTCGTCGGGGGGCGACTATGGCTACACCTTC. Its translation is CASSSGGDYGYTF.

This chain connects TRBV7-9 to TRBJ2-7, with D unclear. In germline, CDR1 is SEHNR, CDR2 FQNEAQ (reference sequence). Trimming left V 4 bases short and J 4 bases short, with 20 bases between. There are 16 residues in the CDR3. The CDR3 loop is CASSSAEGVTKYEQYF. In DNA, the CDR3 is TGTGCCAGCAGCTCCGCGGAAGGAGTAACTAAGTACGAGCAGTACTTC.

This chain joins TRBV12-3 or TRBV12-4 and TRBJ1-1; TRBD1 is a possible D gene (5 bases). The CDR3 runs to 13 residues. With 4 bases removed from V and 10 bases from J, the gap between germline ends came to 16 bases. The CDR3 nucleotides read TGTGCCAGCAGTTCTCCTGGGCCAGGGCGAGCTTTCTTT. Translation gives CASSSPGPGRAFF.

In DNA, the CDR3 is TGCGCCAGCAGCCAAGGGCTTGGGGGAGGGTCAGACGAGCAGTACTTC. It encodes CASSQGLGGGSDEQYF. The V gene is TRBV4-3, the J gene TRBJ2-7; 7 bases are shared with TRBD2. V trimming: 1 base; J trimming: 5 bases; junction bases outside the gene matches: 11. Germline assignment: CDR1 LGHNA and CDR2 YSLEER. The CDR3 spans 16 residues.

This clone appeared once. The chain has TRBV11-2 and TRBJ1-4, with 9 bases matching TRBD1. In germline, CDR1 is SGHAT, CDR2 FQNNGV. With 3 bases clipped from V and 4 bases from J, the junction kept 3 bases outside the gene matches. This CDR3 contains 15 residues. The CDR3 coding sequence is TGTGCCAGCAGCTTCCGACAGGGGGGTAATGAAAAACTGTTTTTT. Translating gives CASSFRQGGNEKLFF.

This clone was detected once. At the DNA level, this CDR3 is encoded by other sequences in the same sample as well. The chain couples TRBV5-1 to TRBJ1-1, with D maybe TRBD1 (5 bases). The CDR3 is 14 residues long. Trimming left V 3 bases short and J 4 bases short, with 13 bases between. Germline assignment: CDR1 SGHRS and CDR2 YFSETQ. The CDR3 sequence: CASSSQGRGTEAFF. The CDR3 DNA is TGCGCCAGCAGCTCTCAGGGTCGCGGCACTGAAGCTTTCTTT.

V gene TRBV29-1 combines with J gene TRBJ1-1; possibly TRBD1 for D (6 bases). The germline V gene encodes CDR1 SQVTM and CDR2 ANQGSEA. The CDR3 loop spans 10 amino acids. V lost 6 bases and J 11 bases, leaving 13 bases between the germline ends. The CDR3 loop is CSVVDSGAFF. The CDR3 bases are TGCAGCGTCGTGGACAGTGGGGCTTTCTTT. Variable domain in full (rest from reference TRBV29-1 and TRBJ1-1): SAVISQKPSRDICQRGTSLTIQCQVDSQVTMMFWYRQQPGQSLTLIATANQGSEATYESGFVIDKFPISRPNLTFSTLTVSNMSPEDSSIYLCSVVDSGAFFGQGTRLTVV.

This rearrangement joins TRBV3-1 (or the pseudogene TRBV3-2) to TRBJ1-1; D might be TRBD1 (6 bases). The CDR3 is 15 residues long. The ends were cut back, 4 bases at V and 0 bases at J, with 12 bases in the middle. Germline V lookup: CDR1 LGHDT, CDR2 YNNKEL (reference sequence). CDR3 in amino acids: CASSPNTGMNTEAFF. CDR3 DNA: TGTGCCAGCAGCCCAAACACAGGGATGAACACTGAAGCTTTCTTT.

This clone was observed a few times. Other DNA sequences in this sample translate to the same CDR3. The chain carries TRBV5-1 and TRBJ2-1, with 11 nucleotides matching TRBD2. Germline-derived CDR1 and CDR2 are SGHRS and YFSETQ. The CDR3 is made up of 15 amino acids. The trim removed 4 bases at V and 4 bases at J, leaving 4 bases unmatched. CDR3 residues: CASSLAGGTYNEQFF. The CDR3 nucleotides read TGCGCCAGCAGCCTAGCGGGGGGAACTTACAATGAGCAGTTCTTC.

The CDR3 DNA reads TGTGCCAGCAGCCAAGAAGGTCCTGGCGGGAGACCCTCCTACAATGAGCAGTTCTTC. This translates into CASSQEGPGGRPSYNEQFF. The chain links TRBV3-1 (or the pseudogene TRBV3-2) to TRBJ2-1; 7 bases map to TRBD2. This CDR3 has 19 amino acids. Germline-derived CDR1 and CDR2 are LGHDT and YNNKEL (reference sequence). V lost 0 bases and J lost 0; bases outside the gene matches: 11.

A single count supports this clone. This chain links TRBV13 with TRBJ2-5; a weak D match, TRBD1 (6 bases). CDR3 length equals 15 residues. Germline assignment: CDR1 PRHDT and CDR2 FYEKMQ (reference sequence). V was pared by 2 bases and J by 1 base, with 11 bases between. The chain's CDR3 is CASSLRTAIQETQYF. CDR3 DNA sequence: TGTGCCAGCAGCTTAAGGACAGCCATCCAAGAGACCCAGTACTTC.